The 30 T cell receptor beta chains given below trace back to one sample, sequenced in a study of blood T cell repertoires in COVID-19. Assay used: immunoSEQ multiplex PCR; TCRdb lists only in-frame clones, some missing. The sample consists of tens of thousands of clones, roughly 80% of them appearing once. Sequencing was carried out using peripheral blood. The receptors stem from a human donor in a cohort sampled during active or convalescent COVID-19.

The chain has TRBV5-6 and TRBJ1-6, with a weak D call TRBD1 (6 bases). Germline CDR1 and CDR2: SGHDT and YYEEEE. V lost 2 bases, J lost 4 bases, and 10 bases lay in between. This CDR3 comprises 15 residues. DNA of the CDR3: TGTGCCAGCAGCTTACCCAGGGGTTATAATTCACCCCTCCACTTT. Its translation is CASSLPRGYNSPLHF.

The chain links TRBV7-2 to TRBJ2-2; D is unresolved. In germline, CDR1 is SGHTA, CDR2 FQGNSA. This CDR3 is 14 amino acids long. Trimming removed 8 bases from V and 6 bases from J, with 16 bases in between. The CDR3 DNA is TGTGCCAGCCATCCCGATCAGGCGTCCGGGGAGCTGTTTTTT. Translated, it gives CASHPDQASGELFF.

The chain links TRBV5-5 to TRBJ1-2; 7 bases align to TRBD1. This CDR3 has 14 residues. With V trimmed by 4 bases and J by 2 bases, 5 bases remained unmatched. Germline values: CDR1 SGHKS, CDR2 YYEKEE (reference sequence). The CDR3 region is CASSPGTENYGYTF. The CDR3 nucleotides read TGTGCCAGCAGCCCCGGGACAGAGAACTATGGCTACACCTTC.

This chain connects TRBV20-1 to TRBJ2-7; 10 bases map to TRBD2. Per germline, CDR1 DFQATT and CDR2 SNEGSKA (reference sequence). V gave up 3 bases and J gave up 4 bases; unmatched junction bases: 6. The length of the CDR3 is 14 residues. The CDR3 loop reads CSASGAGGRYEQYF. CDR3 in DNA: TGCAGTGCTAGTGGAGCGGGGGGGAGATACGAGCAGTACTTC.

The chain is built from TRBV9 and TRBJ1-2; TRBD1 matches at 8 bases. This CDR3 contains 16 residues. The germline V gene has CDR1 SGDLS and CDR2 YYNGEE. V shed 5 bases and J 1 base; nucleotides not matched to a gene: 10. DNA of the CDR3: TGTGCCAGCAGAGGGGGACAGGCCCTCTTTAACTATGGCTACACCTTC. Protein: CASRGGQALFNYGYTF.

The CDR3 region has the DNA TGTGCCAGCAGCAGGGGAACTGAAGCTTTCTTT. It translates to CASSRGTEAFF. J is TRBJ1-1 and V is TRBV7-6; perhaps TRBD1 as D (5 bases). CDR3 size: 11 residues. Trimming removed 5 bases from V and 5 bases from J, with 6 bases in between. In germline, CDR1 is SGHVS, CDR2 FNYEAQ.

This clone was counted between two and nine times. The gene calls are TRBV7-8 and TRBJ2-5; D is unresolved. The V gene lost 1 base and the J gene lost 1 base, with 13 bases spanning the gap. The germline CDR1 and CDR2 sequences are SGHVS and FQNEAQ. The CDR3 extends over 16 amino acids. CDR3 nucleotide sequence: TGTGCCAGCAGCTTAGAGAGGTTCCGGATCCAAGAGACCCAGTACTTC. Its protein is CASSLERFRIQETQYF.

The chain uses TRBV6-5 and TRBJ1-2, with D possibly being TRBD1 (5 bases). Trimming left V 5 bases short and J 3 bases short, with 16 bases between. The CDR3 sequence is 15 residues long. CDR1 is MNHEY, CDR2 SVGAGI, per germline. CDR3 sequence: CASSPTDSPHYGYTF. CDR3 nucleotide sequence: TGTGCCAGCAGTCCGACCGACAGTCCTCACTATGGCTACACCTTC.

The rearrangement links TRBV25-1 to TRBJ1-2; D is ambiguous. This CDR3 contains 11 residues. V shed 3 bases and J shed 12 bases, with 11 bases lying between them. Germline CDR1 reads MGHDK; CDR2 reads SYGVNS. The CDR3 nucleotides are TGTGCCAGCAGTGACCTGCGGGTTCACACCTTC. Amino acids: CASSDLRVHTF.

The chain combines TRBV19 with TRBJ1-6; TRBD1 is a possible D gene (6 bases). The CDR3 covers 15 residues. Trimming took off 9 bases at V and 7 bases at J, with 19 bases between the two ends. Germline V CDR1 and CDR2: LNHDA, SQIVND (reference sequence). The CDR3: CASHLSGTHNSPLHF. The DNA of the CDR3 is TGTGCCAGCCATCTTTCGGGGACACACAATTCACCCCTCCACTTT. Based on the CDR3 plus reference TRBV19 and TRBJ1-6, the full variable domain is DGGITQSPKYLFRKEGQNVTLSCEQNLNHDAMYWYRQDPGQGLRLIYYSQIVNDFQKGDIAEGYSVSREKKESFPLTVTSAQKNPTAFYLCASHLSGTHNSPLHFGNGTRLTVT.

The J gene is TRBJ1-1, the V gene TRBV21-1. TRBV21-1 is a documented pseudogene. The CDR3 has 14 amino acids. The CDR3 DNA reads TGTGCCAGCAGCCGGCACCGGCGGGGCACTGAAGCTTTCTTT. Protein sequence: CASSRHRRGTEAFF.

The chain uses TRBV5-4 and TRBJ1-2, with TRBD1 as a possible D gene (5 bases). Germline V gives CDR1 SGHNT, CDR2 YYREEE (reference sequence). The CDR3 loop spans 15 amino acids. V lost 0 bases and J 5 bases, leaving 14 bases between the germline ends. Here the CDR3 DNA reads TGTGCCAGCAGCTTGGTCGTGGGGCAAGAGTATGGCTACACCTTC. It encodes CASSLVVGQEYGYTF. The full variable domain, its missing parts supplied by reference TRBV5-4 and TRBJ1-2, is ETGVTQSPTHLIKTRGQQVTLRCSSQSGHNTVSWYQQALGQGPQFIFQYYREEENGRGNFPPRFSGLQFPNYSSELNVNALELDDSALYLCASSLVVGQEYGYTFGSGTRLTVV.

With respect to this clone: A junction end diverges from the germline sequence, so it may reflect a read error. The chain combines TRBV4-1 with TRBJ2-1; 7 bases match TRBD2. CDR1 MGHRA and CDR2 YSYEKL come from the germline V gene. The CDR3 length is 14 residues. This chain's CDR3 is CASSQGGSSNEQFF. CDR3 in DNA: TGCGCCAGCAGCCAGGGGGGGTCCTCCAATGAGCAGTTCTTC.

This sequence joins TRBV19 and TRBJ1-1; 7 nucleotides agree with TRBD1. Germline V CDR1 and CDR2: LNHDA, SQIVND (reference sequence). Trimming at V came to 5 bases and at J to 4 bases, leaving 7 bases not matched to a gene. This CDR3 spans 14 amino acids. CDR3 coding DNA: TGTGCCAGTAGTCCTCGACAGGGTGGCACTGAAGCTTTCTTT. It specifies CASSPRQGGTEAFF.

This clone was seen more than once but under ten times. V gene TRBV3-1 (or the pseudogene TRBV3-2) combines with J gene TRBJ1-2, with D unresolved. The CDR3 sequence is 14 residues long. V shed 1 base and J shed 0 bases, with 6 bases lying between them. Germline V gene data show CDR1 as LGHDT and CDR2 as YNNKEL (reference sequence). Here the CDR3 reads CASSQVLANYGYTF. CDR3 bases: TGTGCCAGCAGCCAAGTTCTAGCTAACTATGGCTACACCTTC.

The chain employs TRBV9 and TRBJ2-5; D perhaps matches TRBD2 (6 bases). This CDR3 spans 15 amino acids. Trimming removed 0 bases from V and 4 bases from J, with 13 bases in between. Germline CDR1 SGDLS, CDR2 YYNGEE. CDR3 sequence: CASSVVAGGAETQYF. The CDR3 bases are TGTGCCAGCAGCGTAGTTGCAGGAGGGGCAGAGACCCAGTACTTC.

In this sample, this clone turned up once. The chain has TRBV18 and TRBJ2-7; 7 bases line up with TRBD1. Germline values: CDR1 KGHSH, CDR2 LQKENI. J was trimmed by 5 bases and V by 3 bases; bases with no gene match: 7. The CDR3 is made up of 14 amino acids. The CDR3 reads CASSPTGEIDEQYF. DNA of the CDR3: TGTGCCAGCTCACCCACAGGGGAGATCGACGAGCAGTACTTC.

The chain has TRBV7-9 and TRBJ2-5; 10 bases agree with TRBD2. The CDR3 totals 13 residues. V shed 6 bases, J shed 4 bases, and the junction held 2 bases outside the gene matches. The germline CDR1 and CDR2 sequences are SEHNR and FQNEAQ (reference sequence). The CDR3 nucleotides read TGTGCCAGCAGACTAGCGGGGACAGAGACCCAGTACTTC. Encoded protein: CASRLAGTETQYF. The entire variable domain, with the rest obtained from reference TRBV7-9 and TRBJ2-5, is as follows: DTGVSQNPRHKITKRGQNVTFRCDPISEHNRLYWYRQTLGQGPEFLTYFQNEAQLEKSRLLSDRFSAERPKGSFSTLEIQRTEQGDSAMYLCASRLAGTETQYFGPGTRLLVL.

The chain employs TRBV19 and TRBJ2-2; D remains unclear. V shed 7 bases and J shed 4 bases, with 13 bases lying between them. The CDR3 is 14 residues long. Germline-derived CDR1 and CDR2 are LNHDA and SQIVND (reference sequence). The CDR3 region is CASTWQATTGELFF. CDR3 coding DNA: TGTGCCAGTACGTGGCAGGCAACCACCGGGGAGCTGTTTTTT.

The chain is built from TRBV18 and TRBJ1-1; 7 nucleotides line up with TRBD1. This CDR3 is 15 amino acids long. With V trimmed by 4 bases and J by 3 bases, 8 bases remained unmatched. Germline CDR1 and CDR2: KGHSH and LQKENI. This CDR3 is CASSLRRGLYTEAFF. In DNA, the CDR3 is TGTGCCAGCTCACTCAGGAGGGGGCTGTACACTGAAGCTTTCTTT. The full variable domain, completed using reference TRBV18 and TRBJ1-1, is NAGVMQNPRHLVRRRGQEARLRCSPMKGHSHVYWYRQLPEEGLKFMVYLQKENIIDESGMPKERFSAEFPKEGPSILRIQQVVRGDSAAYFCASSLRRGLYTEAFFGQGTRLTVV.

The chain recombines TRBV13 with TRBJ2-3; D is uncertain. Germline V lookup: CDR1 PRHDT, CDR2 FYEKMQ (reference sequence). CDR3 length: 14 residues. Trimming took off 8 bases at V and 2 bases at J, with 14 bases between the two ends. In DNA form, the CDR3 reads TGTGCCAGCCGTAGACTGGATAACACAGATACGCAGTATTTT. This gives the protein CASRRLDNTDTQYF. The whole variable domain, filled in from reference TRBV13 and TRBJ2-3, reads AAGVIQSPRHLIKEKRETATLKCYPIPRHDTVYWYQQGPGQDPQFLISFYEKMQSDKGSIPDRFSAQQFSDYHSELNMSSLELGDSALYFCASRRLDNTDTQYFGPGTRLTVL.

CDR3 amino acids: CASSHRGINQPQHF. DNA for the CDR3: TGTGCCAGCAGCCACAGGGGAATCAATCAGCCCCAGCATTTT. V gene TRBV3-1 (or the pseudogene TRBV3-2) combines with J gene TRBJ1-5; D is perhaps TRBD1 (6 bases). The CDR3 is made up of 14 amino acids. V was pared by 3 bases and J by 3 bases, with 9 bases between. Germline CDR1 reads LGHDT; CDR2 reads YNNKEL (reference sequence).

The genes are TRBV7-9 and TRBJ2-7, with D unclear. The CDR3 is 14 amino acids. From germline, CDR1 is SEHNR and CDR2 FQNEAQ (reference sequence). Trimming removed 2 bases at V and 4 bases at J, with 12 bases between. Written as DNA, the CDR3 is TGTGCCAGCAGCTTATCTTCAGGTCGGTACGAGCAGTACTTC. This gives the protein CASSLSSGRYEQYF.

This clone was seen a single time. The J gene is TRBJ1-1, the V gene TRBV2, with a weak D call TRBD1 (6 bases). CDR1 is SNHLY and CDR2 is FYNNEI in the germline V gene. Trimming stripped 7 bases from V and 5 bases from J, with 14 bases between. There are 13 residues in the CDR3. This chain's CDR3 is CASTQLGGTEAFF. The CDR3 region has the DNA TGTGCCAGCACCCAGTTAGGGGGAACTGAAGCTTTCTTT.

The rearrangement joins TRBV2 to TRBJ1-1; D is possibly TRBD1 (6 bases). CDR1 is SNHLY and CDR2 is FYNNEI in the germline V gene. Trimming stripped 8 bases from V and 0 bases from J, with 10 bases between. CDR3 size: 13 residues. For the CDR3, the DNA is TGTGCCAGCTCTGGACAGTTGAACACTGAAGCTTTCTTT. Protein: CASSGQLNTEAFF.

There are a few counts of this clone. The rearrangement joins TRBV4-1 to TRBJ2-2; TRBD2 might be the D (6 bases). The CDR3 loop spans 16 amino acids. V was clipped by 1 base and J by 5 bases, with 14 bases between them. Germline V gives CDR1 MGHRA, CDR2 YSYEKL. CDR3 DNA: TGCGCCAGCAGCCAAGGTCCGGCCGGGGGAACCGGGGAGCTGTTTTTT. This encodes CASSQGPAGGTGELFF.

The rearrangement uses TRBV19 and TRBJ1-5; 7 bases match TRBD1. The CDR3 length is 14 residues. V was clipped by 8 bases and J by 7 bases; unmatched bases: 11. Per the germline V gene, CDR1 is LNHDA and CDR2 is SQIVND (reference sequence). CDR3 loop: CASSPTGSGQPQHF. The CDR3, as DNA: TGTGCCAGTTCCCCGACAGGGTCGGGCCAGCCCCAGCATTTT.

V gene TRBV7-9 combines with J gene TRBJ1-1; a possible D gene is TRBD1 (5 bases). The germline CDR1 and CDR2 sequences are SEHNR and FQNEAQ (reference sequence). The CDR3 loop spans 13 amino acids. The V end lost 8 bases, the J end lost 1 base, and 11 bases lay between the germline ends. The CDR3 here is CASRDGGNTEAFF. For the CDR3, the DNA is TGTGCCAGCCGAGACGGGGGGAACACTGAAGCTTTCTTT.

This clone was seen a few times. The gene calls are TRBV4-1 and TRBJ2-5, with D tentatively TRBD1 (5 bases). Trimming took off 3 bases at V and 2 bases at J, with 13 bases between the two ends. This CDR3 region has 15 residues. Germline lookup yields CDR1 MGHRA and CDR2 YSYEKL. The CDR3 sequence is CASSHSPAGQETQYF. The DNA for the CDR3 is TGCGCCAGCAGCCATTCTCCGGCAGGGCAAGAGACCCAGTACTTC.

DNA of the CDR3: TGTGCCAGCTCCCGGAACAGGGATGAAGCTTTCTTT. As protein: CASSRNRDEAFF. The chain couples TRBV18 to TRBJ1-1, with D perhaps TRBD1 (6 bases). Germline loops: CDR1 KGHSH, CDR2 LQKENI. The CDR3 is 12 residues long. V shed 6 bases and J shed 7 bases, with 12 bases lying between them.